A single sample gave rise to the 21 T cell receptor beta chains below, sequenced in a study of patients and donors after allogeneic stem cell transplantation. A single record per CDR3 protein comes from TCRdb applying MiXCR to the RT-PCR reads. The table lists roughly 940,000 distinct CDR3 sequences, roughly 17% of them singletons, with 5.5% to 6.5% in the top ten. Sequencing was done on a sample of blood, either unsorted or a sorted T cell fraction (not recorded which). The receptors come from a human donor who was either an allogeneic HSCT recipient or a stem cell or donor lymphocyte infusion donor (not recorded which). It is not recorded whose cells these are; they may come from a transplant donor.

This clonotype was counted ten times or more. The chain combines TRBV12-3 or TRBV12-4 with TRBJ2-1; 8 bases are shared with TRBD2. CDR3 size: 14 residues. The V segment lost 5 bases and the J segment 9 bases; nucleotides outside the gene matches: 9. CDR3 region: CASSAVAGSSEQFF. The CDR3 DNA reads as TGTGCCAGCAGTGCCGTAGCGGGGAGTAGTGAGCAGTTCTTC.

This clonotype was seen a handful of times. The rearrangement links TRBV4-3 to TRBJ2-7; perhaps TRBD2 as D (5 bases). V dropped 0 bases and J dropped 6 bases, with 9 bases sitting between them. Germline assignment: CDR1 LGHNA and CDR2 YSLEER. CDR3 size: 13 residues. The CDR3, as DNA: TGCGCCAGCAGCCAAGATCACGAGGGCGAGCAGTACTTC. Translation gives CASSQDHEGEQYF.

V gene TRBV20-1 combines with J gene TRBJ1-1, with 8 positions matching TRBD1. Germline V gene data show CDR1 as DFQATT and CDR2 as SNEGSKA (reference sequence). This CDR3 is 15 amino acids long. CDR3 sequence: CSALGQGSMNTEAFF. DNA for the CDR3: TGCAGCGCCTTAGGACAGGGATCAATGAACACTGAAGCTTTCTTT.

This rearrangement joins TRBV20-1 to TRBJ2-2, with D unresolved. The V end was cut by 2 bases, the J end by 1 base, with 20 bases between. There are 18 residues in the CDR3. CDR1 and CDR2 (germline): DFQATT, SNEGSKA (reference sequence). The CDR3 bases are TGCAGTGCTAGACCCTCGTGGCCACCTGGGAAGAACACCGGGGAGCTGTTTTTT. It translates to CSARPSWPPGKNTGELFF.

The chain employs TRBV19 and TRBJ2-3; 9 nucleotides align to TRBD2. The CDR3 runs 17 residues. Germline lookup yields CDR1 LNHDA and CDR2 SQIVND (reference sequence). V dropped 6 bases and J dropped 4; count of bases not matched to a gene: 14. The CDR3 nucleotides read TGTGCCAGTAGCCCCCCTCCGGGACTAGCAACCCCAGATACGCAGTATTTT. This sequence encodes CASSPPPGLATPDTQYF.

This clonotype was seen only a few times. The J gene is TRBJ2-2, the V gene TRBV3-1; D possibly uses TRBD1 or TRBD2 (5 bases each). The CDR3 loop spans 14 amino acids. Looked up from germline, CDR1 is LGHDT and CDR2 is YNNKEL (reference sequence). V was trimmed by 5 bases and J by 6 bases, leaving 13 bases between them. The DNA of the CDR3 is TGTGCCAGCAGCAACCGGGGCGAAGCCGGGGAGCTGTTTTTT. This encodes CASSNRGEAGELFF. Full variable domain (remainder filled in from reference TRBV3-1 and TRBJ2-2): DTAVSQTPKYLVTQMGNDKSIKCEQNLGHDTMYWYKQDSKKFLKIMFSYNNKELIINETVPNRFSPKSPDKAHLNLHINSLELGDSAVYFCASSNRGEAGELFFGEGSRLTVL.

CDR3 nucleotide sequence: TGTGCCAGCAAGAATCAGGGGGCTCTTTACACCGGGGAGCTGTTTTTT. It specifies CASKNQGALYTGELFF. The chain combines TRBV6-1 with TRBJ2-2, with 8 bases identical to TRBD1. The V and J ends lost 7 bases and 3 bases, in that order; junction bases with no gene match: 10. The CDR3 is made up of 16 amino acids. CDR1 and CDR2 from the germline V gene are MNHNS and SASEGT.

This clonotype was counted a few times. The chain links TRBV15 to TRBJ2-7; the match to TRBD1 covers 8 bases. Germline trimming cut 7 bases from V and 0 bases from J; bases unmatched to any gene: 5. The germline V gene encodes CDR1 LNHNV and CDR2 YYDKDF (reference sequence). The CDR3 has 14 residues. CDR3 nucleotides: TGTGCCACCAAAGCGACAGGGGTCTCCTACGAGCAGTACTTC. Translated, it gives CATKATGVSYEQYF.

This clonotype was detected a few times. V usage is TRBV5-1 and J usage is TRBJ2-2; D call uncertain. The V and J ends lost 2 bases and 2 bases respectively, with 10 bases between them. CDR3 length equals 15 residues. Germline CDR1 is SGHRS and CDR2 is YFSETQ. CDR3 coding DNA: TGCGCCAGCAGCTTCGGTAGGGCTAACACCGGGGAGCTGTTTTTT. It codes for CASSFGRANTGELFF.

The J gene is TRBJ1-5, the V gene TRBV20-1, with 10 positions matching TRBD1. The V gene end was trimmed by 6 bases and the J gene end by 2 bases; junction bases not matched to a gene: 4. This CDR3 region has 14 residues. The germline V gene has CDR1 DFQATT and CDR2 SNEGSKA (reference sequence). CDR3 nucleotide sequence: TGCAGTGCAGGGACAGGGGATGGCAATCAGCCCCAGCATTTT. This sequence encodes CSAGTGDGNQPQHF.

The chain combines TRBV9 with TRBJ2-1; 14 bases map to TRBD2. V dropped 0 bases and J dropped 10; count of bases not matched to a gene: 9. Germline CDR1 is SGDLS and CDR2 is YYNGEE. The CDR3 has 17 residues. Here the CDR3 reads CASSVASGTSGSSEQFF. The CDR3 DNA reads as TGTGCCAGCAGCGTAGCCTCCGGGACTAGCGGGAGTTCGGAGCAGTTCTTC.

This clonotype was seen a handful of times. The J gene is TRBJ1-2, the V gene TRBV20-1, with D perhaps matching TRBD1 (5 bases). CDR1 and CDR2 from the germline V gene are DFQATT and SNEGSKA (reference sequence). The germline V and J ends were trimmed by 1 base and 4 bases, with 16 bases remaining between them. The CDR3 has 15 amino acids. The DNA for the CDR3 is TGCAGTGCTAGAGTTAGCGGGGGGTCTTTCTATGGCTACACCTTC. Protein product: CSARVSGGSFYGYTF.

This clonotype has just a few counts. The V and J genes are TRBV20-1 and TRBJ2-2; D gene ambiguous. Trimming removed 2 bases from V and 4 bases from J, with 8 bases in between. CDR3 length: 13 amino acids. The V gene's germline CDR1 is DFQATT and CDR2 SNEGSKA (reference sequence). The CDR3 DNA sequence: TGCAGTGCTAGATTTTCCACCACCGGGGAGCTGTTTTTT. It is translated as CSARFSTTGELFF.

This clonotype was seen many times. The J gene is TRBJ2-4, the V gene TRBV5-1; D may be TRBD1 (5 bases). Germline V gene lookup returns CDR1 SGHRS and CDR2 YFSETQ. The CDR3 extends over 13 amino acids. With 0 bases removed from V and 4 bases from J, the gap between germline ends came to 5 bases. As DNA, the CDR3 is TGCGCCAGCAGCTTGGGACAGAAAAACATTCAGTACTTC. Translating it yields CASSLGQKNIQYF.

There are many counts of this clonotype. This chain uses TRBV29-1 with TRBJ2-2; 9 bases agree with TRBD1. Germline trimming cut 4 bases from V and 6 bases from J; bases unmatched to any gene: 6. The CDR3 is made up of 14 amino acids. Germline-derived CDR1 and CDR2 are SQVTM and ANQGSEA. CDR3 coding DNA: TGCAGCGTTGGGACAGGGGTGAATGCCGGGGAGCTGTTTTTT. Amino acid sequence: CSVGTGVNAGELFF.

The gene calls are TRBV6-5 and TRBJ2-5; D uncertain. Between the trimmed V and J ends, which lost 0 bases and 0 bases, there was a span of 5 bases. From germline, CDR1 is MNHEY and CDR2 SVGAGI. The CDR3 consists of 14 residues. In nucleotides, the CDR3 is TGTGCCAGCAGTTACTCGATGAACCAAGAGACCCAGTACTTC. It is translated as CASSYSMNQETQYF.

The chain has TRBV6-2 or TRBV6-3 and TRBJ2-5, with unresolved D. Trimming shortened V by 5 bases and J by 3 bases, and 13 bases separated the two germline ends. This CDR3 region has 14 residues. The germline V gene has CDR1 MNHEY and CDR2 SVGEGT. The CDR3 reads CASSRASLKETQYF. The CDR3 nucleotides are TGTGCCAGCAGTCGGGCCAGCTTGAAAGAGACCCAGTACTTC.

This clonotype was seen more than once but under ten times. This sequence joins TRBV6-5 and TRBJ1-1; possible D gene TRBD1, 5 bases. CDR1 and CDR2 (germline): MNHEY, SVGAGI. The CDR3 consists of 17 residues. V lost 4 bases and J 1 base, leaving 19 bases between the germline ends. CDR3 DNA: TGTGCCAGCAGTTCCACGGTAAGGGGATGGTCGAACACTGAAGCTTTCTTT. Translating gives CASSSTVRGWSNTEAFF.

Only a few counts were recorded for this clonotype. This sequence joins TRBV19 and TRBJ1-2, with D unresolved. V was cut by 6 bases and J by 7 bases, with 21 bases left in between. The CDR3 length is 15 residues. Per germline, CDR1 LNHDA and CDR2 SQIVND (reference sequence). The DNA of the CDR3 is TGTGCCAGTAGCATTGACGGACCAAGTTCTGGTGGCTACACCTTC. Residues: CASSIDGPSSGGYTF.

This clonotype was detected a few times. CDR3 in amino acids: CASSSTGIPSYEQYF. CDR3 nucleotides: TGTGCCAGCAGTTCAACTGGAATCCCCTCCTACGAGCAGTACTTC. This chain joins TRBV27 and TRBJ2-7; D call uncertain. CDR1 MNHEY and CDR2 SMNVEV come from the germline V gene (reference sequence). Trimming removed 4 bases at V and 0 bases at J, with 13 bases between. The CDR3 extends over 15 amino acids.

This clonotype has at least ten counts. The chain couples TRBV7-3 to TRBJ1-1; a possible D gene is TRBD1 (6 bases). Germline values: CDR1 SGHTA, CDR2 FQGTGA. V lost 3 bases and J 7 bases, leaving 9 bases between the germline ends. The CDR3 runs to 12 residues. CDR3 sequence: CASSFRGGEAFF. The CDR3 DNA follows: TGTGCCAGCAGCTTTCGAGGGGGTGAAGCTTTCTTT.